A selection of T cell receptor beta chains follows, all from one sample in a study of T cells expressing NK-cell markers. Reprocessing the 5' RACE reads, TCRdb reports a single entry for every CDR3 protein and omits DNA. In total, the table holds about 150,000 distinct CDR3 sequences. The sequencing sample was made of blood T cells: a sorted CD56 or NKG2C T cell subset, CD4+ or CD8+ T cells, or bulk PBMC T cells (not recorded which). These receptor sequences come from a woman between 50 and 59 years old in good health. Both conserved end residues are part of each CDR3.

TRBV18	TRBJ2-1	CASSLTPGEGFYNEQFF
TRBV11-2	TRBJ2-7	CASTGGPSSEQYF
TRBV12-3/TRBV12-4	TRBJ2-7	CASSLADSSYEQYF
TRBV6-6	TRBJ1-5	CASSYPPRTSNQPQHF
TRBV4-1	TRBJ2-1	CASSPLNNEQFF
TRBV29-1	TRBJ1-5	CSVDGEGINQPQHF
TRBV20-1	TRBJ2-1	CSARDYPAGPYNEQFF
TRBV9	TRBJ2-3	CASSANRLAGVADTQYF
TRBV27	TRBJ1-6	CASKEQGHGSPLHF
TRBV12-3/TRBV12-4	TRBJ2-1	CASSGPLGEQFF
TRBV2	TRBJ2-3	CASQGIGELDTQYF
TRBV7-6	TRBJ2-1	CASSLGTSGSYNEQFF
TRBV7-8	TRBJ2-1	CASSGSFGNEQFF
TRBV2	TRBJ1-2	CASSRRQGPGYTF
TRBV4-1	TRBJ2-1	CASSHPPPGLAGSSYNEQFF
TRBV6-1	TRBJ2-1	CASRPLDRARYNEQFF
TRBV29-1	TRBJ2-4	CSVGIAGVAKNIQYF
TRBV27	TRBJ1-1	CASSHGQINTEAFF
TRBV20-1	TRBJ2-1	CSARGGGAYNEQFF
TRBV4-1	TRBJ2-5	CASSQRTGGSWETQYF
TRBV5-1	TRBJ1-2	CASTETGSNYGYTF
TRBV13	TRBJ2-7	CASSRAGQGAGEQYF
TRBV13	TRBJ1-1	CASSPEMNTEAFF
TRBV6-5	TRBJ1-1	CASSYSLGQFMNTEAFF
TRBV2	TRBJ2-2	CASSELGGELFF
TRBV4-1	TRBJ2-3	CASSPEQGRTDTQYF
TRBV7-9	TRBJ2-5	CASEVQETQYF
TRBV6-5	TRBJ2-5	CASTSRDREETQYF
TRBV11-2	TRBJ2-1	CASSFDHGSVGLRYNEQFF
TRBV9	TRBJ2-7	CASSVEGLAGPYEQYF
TRBV27	TRBJ1-1	CASSLDIRENTEAFF
TRBV7-9	TRBJ2-1	CASSLNDSPYNEQFF
TRBV11-3	TRBJ1-3	CASSLVGESGNTIYF
TRBV6-2/TRBV6-3	TRBJ2-1	CASSYASGRGDEQFF
TRBV11-3	TRBJ1-1	CASSSYRVGENTEAFF
TRBV29-1	TRBJ2-5	CSVDGWWTGDRQETQYF
TRBV7-6	TRBJ2-6	CASSIEPRRETGANVLTF
TRBV12-3/TRBV12-4	TRBJ1-6	CASSLGGGTPLHF
TRBV11-2	TRBJ2-5	CASSLGYESGFGETQYF
TRBV4-1	TRBJ2-1	CASSHMGTPGEQFF
TRBV28	TRBJ2-7	CASSRVIYEQYF
TRBV10-3	TRBJ2-2	CAIPGKRGSNTGELFF
TRBV4-1	TRBJ2-7	CASSHYSGASYEQYF
TRBV5-6	TRBJ2-1	CASTTGGGEQQFF
TRBV5-1	TRBJ1-1	CASSLASTTTLEAFF
TRBV4-1	TRBJ2-3	CASSAQPRDTQYF
TRBV11-1	TRBJ1-5	CASSPVGAQPQHF
TRBV12-3/TRBV12-4	TRBJ2-1	CASSRRQGSTSGPYNEQFF
TRBV20-1	TRBJ2-7	CSARDRDGTYEQYF
TRBV7-9	TRBJ2-3	CASAGGADTQYF
TRBV13	TRBJ2-1	CASSSLGQRHNEQFF
TRBV28	TRBJ2-1	CASSLITSGRPNEQFF
TRBV20-1	TRBJ1-2	CSAREGRSYGYTF
TRBV4-1	TRBJ2-3	CASSQVSGSSEYGTDTQYF
TRBV20-1	TRBJ1-4	CSARDLGDGNEKLFF